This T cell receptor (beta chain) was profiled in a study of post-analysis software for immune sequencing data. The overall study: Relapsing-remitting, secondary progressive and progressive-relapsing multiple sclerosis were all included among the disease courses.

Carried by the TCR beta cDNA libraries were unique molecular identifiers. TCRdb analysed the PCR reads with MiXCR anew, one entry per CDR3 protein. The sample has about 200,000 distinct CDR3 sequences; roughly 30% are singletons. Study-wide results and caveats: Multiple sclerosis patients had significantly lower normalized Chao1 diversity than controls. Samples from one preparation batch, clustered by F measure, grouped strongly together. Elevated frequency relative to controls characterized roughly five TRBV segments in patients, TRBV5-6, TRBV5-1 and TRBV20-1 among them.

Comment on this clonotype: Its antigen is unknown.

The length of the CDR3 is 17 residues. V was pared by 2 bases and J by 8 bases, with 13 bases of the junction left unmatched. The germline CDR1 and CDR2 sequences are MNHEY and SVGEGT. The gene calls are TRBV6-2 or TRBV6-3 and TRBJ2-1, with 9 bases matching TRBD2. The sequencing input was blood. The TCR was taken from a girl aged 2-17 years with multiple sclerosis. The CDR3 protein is CASSYPRGSGRFDEQFF. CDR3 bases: TGTGCCAGCAGTTACCCCCGGGGAAGCGGGAGGTTCGATGAGCAGTTCTTC.